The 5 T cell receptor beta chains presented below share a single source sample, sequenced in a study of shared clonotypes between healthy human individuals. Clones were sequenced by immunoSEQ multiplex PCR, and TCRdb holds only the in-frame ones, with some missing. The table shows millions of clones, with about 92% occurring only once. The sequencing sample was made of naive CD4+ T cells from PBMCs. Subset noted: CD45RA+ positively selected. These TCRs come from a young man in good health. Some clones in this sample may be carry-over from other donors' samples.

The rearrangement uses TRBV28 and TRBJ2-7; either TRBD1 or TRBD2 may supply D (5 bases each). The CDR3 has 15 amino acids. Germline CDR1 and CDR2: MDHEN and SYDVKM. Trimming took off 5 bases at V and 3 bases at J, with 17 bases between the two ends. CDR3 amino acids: CASSPYWGRSYEQYF. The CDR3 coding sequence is TGTGCCAGCAGTCCCTATTGGGGGAGAAGCTACGAGCAGTACTTC.

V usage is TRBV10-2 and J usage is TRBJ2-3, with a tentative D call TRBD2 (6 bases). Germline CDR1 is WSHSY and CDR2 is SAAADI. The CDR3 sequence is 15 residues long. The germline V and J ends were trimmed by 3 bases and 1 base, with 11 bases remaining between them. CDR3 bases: TGCGCCAGCAGTGAATTGCAGCGGGGCACAGATACGCAGTATTTT. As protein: CASSELQRGTDTQYF.

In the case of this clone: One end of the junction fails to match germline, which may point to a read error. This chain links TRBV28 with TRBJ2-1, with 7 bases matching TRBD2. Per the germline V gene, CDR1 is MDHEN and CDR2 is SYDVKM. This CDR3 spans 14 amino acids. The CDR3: CASSLEWARGKMIF. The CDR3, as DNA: TGTGCCAGCAGTCTGGAGTGGGCGCGGGGGAAAATGATCTTC.

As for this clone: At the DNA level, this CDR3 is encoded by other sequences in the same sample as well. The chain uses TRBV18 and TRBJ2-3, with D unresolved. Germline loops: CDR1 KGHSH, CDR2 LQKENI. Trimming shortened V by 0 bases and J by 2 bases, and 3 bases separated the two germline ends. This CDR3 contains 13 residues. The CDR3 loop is CASSPPSTDTQYF. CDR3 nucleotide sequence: TGTGCCAGCTCACCACCGTCCACAGATACGCAGTATTTT. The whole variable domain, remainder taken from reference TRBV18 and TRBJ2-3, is NAGVMQNPRHLVRRRGQEARLRCSPMKGHSHVYWYRQLPEEGLKFMVYLQKENIIDESGMPKERFSAEFPKEGPSILRIQQVVRGDSAAYFCASSPPSTDTQYFGPGTRLTVL.

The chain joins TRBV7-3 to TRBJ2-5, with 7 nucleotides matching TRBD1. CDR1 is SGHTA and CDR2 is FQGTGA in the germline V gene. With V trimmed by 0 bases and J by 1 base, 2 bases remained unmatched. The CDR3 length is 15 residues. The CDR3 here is CASSLTRDSQETQYF. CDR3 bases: TGTGCCAGCAGCTTAACAAGGGACAGCCAAGAGACCCAGTACTTC.